This T cell receptor (beta chain) was identified during a study of blood T cells in healthy people across ages. A second PCR, run for roughly 7 to 11 cycles, used a sample-barcoded 5' primer plus a J-beta primer mix. TCRdb processed the 5' RACE reads anew with MiXCR; each CDR3 protein has one entry. The table lists 650,000 to 700,000 distinct CDR3 sequences, around 52% of them singletons. Unmatched junction bases numbered 7, after V lost 4 bases and J lost 0 bases. The CDR3 is made up of 16 amino acids. Germline assignment: CDR1 LGHNA and CDR2 YSLEER. Extraction of total RNA produced a minimum of 5.5 micrograms from each sample.

This clonotype was obtained from a woman aged 80 or over in good health. The chain has TRBV4-3 and TRBJ2-3, with 7 bases aligning to TRBD1. Sequencing was performed on blood. Here the CDR3 reads CASSRTGLTSTDTQYF. CDR3 in DNA: TGCGCCAGCAGCCGGACAGGCCTAACTAGCACAGATACGCAGTATTTT.